Below are 9 T cell receptor beta chains sequenced from a single sample in a study of control samples from healthy donors and cancer patients. Here immunoSEQ multiplex PCR was the method, and the copy in TCRdb shows in-frame clones only, minus some. Here the sample spans 150,000 to 200,000 clones, 90% to 95% being singletons. The sequenced sample was blood. The receptor set was obtained from a man aged 25-45 years in good health.

The CDR3 coding sequence is TGTGCCAGCAGCCAAGAACGTAGCGGGGGGGCCTACGAGCAGTACTTC. Its protein product is CASSQERSGGAYEQYF. This sequence joins TRBV4-2 and TRBJ2-7, with 11 bases aligning to TRBD2. Losses at the gene ends were 0 bases for V and 2 bases for J; bases not matched to a gene: 3. The germline CDR1 and CDR2 sequences are LGHNA and YNFKEQ. This CDR3 contains 16 residues.

As regards this clone: This same CDR3 is encoded by further DNA sequences in the sample. The V gene is TRBV30, the J gene TRBJ1-5; perhaps TRBD1 as D (5 bases). The germline V gene has CDR1 GTSNPN and CDR2 SVGIG (reference sequence). Trimming left V 1 base short and J 6 bases short, with 10 bases between. The CDR3 runs to 13 residues. CDR3 sequence: CAWSGGEGQPQHF. In DNA form, the CDR3 reads TGTGCCTGGAGTGGAGGGGAAGGTCAGCCCCAGCATTTT. The whole variable domain, filled in from reference TRBV30 and TRBJ1-5, reads SQTIHQWPATLVQPVGSPLSLECTVEGTSNPNLYWYRQAAGRGLQLLFYSVGIGQISSEVPQNLSASRPQDRQFILSSKKLLLSDSGFYLCAWSGGEGQPQHFGDGTRLSIL.

The V call is TRBV24-1, the J call TRBJ2-1, with D tentatively TRBD1 or TRBD2 (5 bases each). V was clipped by 4 bases and J by 0 bases, with 15 bases between them. This CDR3 is built from 17 residues. Germline CDR1 KGHDR, CDR2 SFDVKD. This chain's CDR3 is CATSDIEPGSSYNEQFF. The CDR3 DNA sequence: TGTGCCACCAGTGACATCGAGCCAGGGAGCTCCTACAATGAGCAGTTCTTC.

V gene TRBV4-1 combines with J gene TRBJ1-1; D not resolved. The V and J ends lost 4 bases and 1 base respectively, with 10 bases between them. This CDR3 region has 14 residues. Germline V gene lookup returns CDR1 MGHRA and CDR2 YSYEKL. CDR3: CASSPSPGNTEAFF. Written as DNA, the CDR3 is TGCGCCAGCAGCCCCAGCCCCGGGAACACTGAAGCTTTCTTT.

V usage is TRBV30 and J usage is TRBJ1-2; D gene ambiguous. CDR1 GTSNPN and CDR2 SVGIG come from the germline V gene (reference sequence). V was clipped by 8 bases and J by 4 bases, with 20 bases between them. This CDR3 spans 14 amino acids. CDR3 in DNA: TGTGCCCACGGGCGAGAGGCGGCCTTCTATGGCTACACCTTC. This codes for CAHGREAAFYGYTF.

This chain connects TRBV27 to TRBJ2-4, with no clear D. Trimming removed 6 bases from V and 5 bases from J, with 20 bases in between. This CDR3 spans 16 amino acids. Germline V lookup: CDR1 MNHEY, CDR2 SMNVEV (reference sequence). In nucleotides, the CDR3 is TGTGCCAGCAGCCCTTGCCCTATATGCCAAGAAAACATTCAGTACTTC. Protein sequence: CASSPCPICQENIQYF.

This chain links TRBV20-1 with TRBJ1-1; D uncertain. The CDR3 sequence is 11 residues long. In germline, CDR1 is DFQATT, CDR2 SNEGSKA (reference sequence). The V and J ends lost 3 bases and 8 bases respectively, with 10 bases between them. CDR3 sequence reads: CSASQAMEAFF. The DNA of the CDR3 is TGCAGTGCTAGCCAGGCAATGGAAGCTTTCTTT.

The chain combines TRBV6-5 with TRBJ2-1, with a possible D match to TRBD2 (5 bases). This CDR3 comprises 12 residues. Germline-derived CDR1 and CDR2 are MNHEY and SVGAGI. V gave up 8 bases and J gave up 3 bases, with 8 bases separating them. The CDR3 region has the DNA TGTGCCAGCTGGGCGGGCTACAATGAGCAGTTCTTC. As protein: CASWAGYNEQFF.

This clone was observed a few times. The V call is TRBV7-9, the J call TRBJ2-2, with 10 bases lining up with TRBD1. Germline V gene data show CDR1 as SEHNR and CDR2 as FQNEAQ (reference sequence). Trimming took 0 bases from V and 0 from J; bases not matched to a gene: 4. This CDR3 comprises 18 residues. CDR3 DNA: TGTGCCAGCAGCTTAGCCGGACAGGGGGGGACGAACACCGGGGAGCTGTTTTTT. This codes for CASSLAGQGGTNTGELFF.